The sequence of this TCR beta chain was determined in a study of technical replicates of blood from a few donors. Generated by immunoSEQ multiplex PCR, the TCRdb table keeps only in-frame clones and is missing some. The table includes about 88,000 clones, around 94% detected once. The sample consisted of T cells isolated from PBMCs. The clonotype was recovered from a human donor in good health.

The CDR3 DNA reads TGTGCCAGCAGCCCGAGGGACAGGGTAGACTATGGCTACACCTTC. Its translation: CASSPRDRVDYGYTF. This sequence joins TRBV7-9 and TRBJ1-2; 9 nucleotides agree with TRBD1. The trim removed 5 bases at V and 3 bases at J, leaving 7 bases unmatched. Looked up from germline, CDR1 is SEHNR and CDR2 is FQNEAQ (reference sequence). The CDR3 totals 15 residues.